Sequencing of this T cell receptor beta chain was carried out in a study of Graves' ophthalmopathy and Graves' hyperthyroidism. Study at large: No ophthalmopathy within 18 months of follow-up signified stable hyperthyroidism.

Transcripts of RNA were the source for amplifying TCR beta CDR3 regions. In the first round, RT-PCR was carried out with HTBI primers, and a multiplex PCR formed the second round. TCRdb analysed the multiplex PCR reads with MiXCR anew, one entry per CDR3 protein. This table holds 560,000 or so distinct CDR3 sequences, under 45% found once. Germline loops: CDR1 ENHRY, CDR2 SYGVKD. The CDR3 is 13 residues long. After removal of 8 bases from V and 6 bases from J, the junction contained 9 bases not matched to a gene. Hyperthyroidism in these 18- to 65-year-old patients was newly diagnosed, lasting under 2 months. Worth noting for this clonotype: As yet, its antigen is unknown.

Study results and caveats: Most thyroid clonotypes with frequency above 0.001 were detected in blood too. Ophthalmopathy progression was predicted by the model at around 70% sensitivity and approximately 72% specificity.

The source is an adult man with Graves' hyperthyroidism. The chain has TRBV10-3 and TRBJ2-7, with TRBD2 matching 8 bases. The sequencing sample was made of peripheral blood or thyroid tissue (not recorded which). Here the CDR3 reads CAIARASGREQYF. In DNA, the CDR3 is TGTGCCATCGCTCGGGCTAGCGGGCGCGAGCAGTACTTC.